The 25 T cell receptor beta chains below all came from one sample that was sequenced in a study of shared clonotypes between healthy human individuals. Sequencing used immunoSEQ multiplex PCR; TCRdb keeps in-frame clones, though not all of them. Of 2 million to 2.5 million clones in the sample, more than 80% are singletons; the top ten hold 0.39%. The source material was naive CD4+ T cells from PBMCs. Specified subset: CD45RA+ positively selected. Receptors were obtained from a man between 18 and 35 years old in good health. Some clones in this sample may be carry-over from other donors' samples.

This chain joins TRBV11-2 and TRBJ2-7; a weak D match, TRBD1 (6 bases). Germline CDR1 SGHAT, CDR2 FQNNGV. V lost 5 bases, J lost 6 bases, and 17 bases lay in between. The CDR3 loop spans 14 amino acids. CDR3 protein: CASSRNRVTGEQYF. The CDR3 DNA reads as TGTGCCAGCAGCCGTAACAGGGTGACTGGCGAGCAGTACTTC.

J is TRBJ1-4 and V is TRBV15; TRBD1 aligns across 8 bases. V lost 4 bases, J lost 7 bases, and 2 bases stayed unmatched. The CDR3 is 13 residues long. Germline CDR1 LNHNV, CDR2 YYDKDF (reference sequence). The CDR3 region has the DNA TGTGCCACCAGCAACAGGGGGTTTGAAAAACTGTTTTTT. It encodes CATSNRGFEKLFF.

The chain recombines TRBV7-2 with TRBJ1-2, with a weak D call TRBD1 (6 bases). Germline-derived CDR1 and CDR2 are SGHTA and FQGNSA. With 5 bases removed from V and 0 bases from J, the gap between germline ends came to 13 bases. The CDR3 runs 15 residues. The CDR3 protein is CASSKEQGANYGYTF. The CDR3 nucleotides are TGTGCCAGCAGCAAAGAACAGGGAGCTAACTATGGCTACACCTTC.

The genes are TRBV2 and TRBJ1-4; no clear D gene. The CDR3 has 11 amino acids. V lost 4 bases, J lost 11 bases, and 8 bases lay in between. Looked up from germline, CDR1 is SNHLY and CDR2 is FYNNEI. DNA for the CDR3: TGTGCCAGCAGTGTCCAAGGGAAACTGTTTTTT. Residues: CASSVQGKLFF.

The chain couples TRBV15 to TRBJ1-4; TRBD1 might be the D (5 bases). The CDR3 is 15 residues long. Trimming cost V 0 bases and J 8 bases, with 13 bases left between them. CDR1 is LNHNV, CDR2 YYDKDF, per germline (reference sequence). In DNA form, the CDR3 reads TGTGCCACCAGCAGAGATAACCAGGGTCGGGAAAAACTGTTTTTT. As protein: CATSRDNQGREKLFF.

This chain links TRBV27 with TRBJ1-1; no definite D call. V shed 6 bases and J shed 0 bases, with 23 bases lying between them. The germline CDR1 and CDR2 sequences are MNHEY and SMNVEV (reference sequence). CDR3 length: 18 residues. CDR3 in amino acids: CASRRALRGSRVNTEAFF. DNA for the CDR3: TGTGCCAGCAGAAGGGCCCTCCGAGGATCCCGGGTGAACACTGAAGCTTTCTTT.

The V and J genes are TRBV7-2 and TRBJ1-2; 7 nucleotides match TRBD1. J was trimmed by 4 bases and V by 2 bases; bases with no gene match: 4. The CDR3 contains 14 residues. Germline V gives CDR1 SGHTA, CDR2 FQGNSA. CDR3 in amino acids: CASSLPGQSYGYTF. The CDR3 DNA follows: TGTGCCAGCAGCTTACCGGGACAGAGCTATGGCTACACCTTC. Full variable domain (remainder filled in from reference TRBV7-2 and TRBJ1-2): GAGVSQSPSNKVTEKGKDVELRCDPISGHTALYWYRQSLGQGLEFLIYFQGNSAPDKSGLPSDRFSAERTGGSVSTLTIQRTQQEDSAVYLCASSLPGQSYGYTFGSGTRLTVV.

V usage is TRBV20-1 and J usage is TRBJ2-7; the D is unclear. This CDR3 is 11 amino acids long. Germline V gene lookup returns CDR1 DFQATT and CDR2 SNEGSKA (reference sequence). The CDR3 protein is CSVGSPYEQYF. CDR3 bases: TGCAGCGTCGGTTCACCCTACGAGCAGTACTTC.

This clone was observed a single time. The rearrangement links TRBV7-8 to TRBJ2-7; possible D gene TRBD1, 7 bases. The V end was cut by 3 bases, the J end by 3 bases, with 12 bases between. The CDR3 is 14 amino acids. CDR1 is SGHVS and CDR2 is FQNEAQ in the germline V gene. CDR3 in amino acids: CASSFSGQDYEQYF. CDR3 coding DNA: TGTGCCAGCAGCTTTAGCGGACAGGACTACGAGCAGTACTTC.

The chain links TRBV30 to TRBJ1-5, with unresolved D. This CDR3 has 15 amino acids. Germline CDR1 reads GTSNPN; CDR2 reads SVGIG (reference sequence). V was pared by 0 bases and J by 0 bases, with 9 bases between. The CDR3 here is CAWSVEPYSNQPQHF. The CDR3 DNA is TGTGCCTGGAGTGTGGAACCTTATAGCAATCAGCCCCAGCATTTT. The full variable domain, with the rest looked up from reference TRBV30 and TRBJ1-5, is SQTIHQWPATLVQPVGSPLSLECTVEGTSNPNLYWYRQAAGRGLQLLFYSVGIGQISSEVPQNLSASRPQDRQFILSSKKLLLSDSGFYLCAWSVEPYSNQPQHFGDGTRLSIL.

The chain joins TRBV20-1 to TRBJ1-1; D unclear. The germline V gene encodes CDR1 DFQATT and CDR2 SNEGSKA (reference sequence). The CDR3 sequence is 11 residues long. V lost 2 bases to trimming and J lost 4 bases, with 5 bases between them. CDR3 sequence reads: CSARKITEAFF. As DNA, the CDR3 is TGCAGTGCTAGAAAGATCACTGAAGCTTTCTTT.

This clone was recorded only once. The chain has TRBV9 and TRBJ2-3, with a possible D match to TRBD1 (6 bases). V gave up 1 base and J gave up 2 bases, with 8 bases separating them. Germline lookup yields CDR1 SGDLS and CDR2 YYNGEE. CDR3 length: 14 residues. CDR3 region: CASSVRQVTDTQYF. The CDR3 coding sequence is TGTGCCAGCAGCGTAAGACAGGTCACAGATACGCAGTATTTT.

The chain joins TRBV10-1 to TRBJ1-3; perhaps TRBD1 as D (5 bases). Germline CDR1 is WNHNN and CDR2 is SYGVQD (reference sequence). V lost 6 bases to trimming and J lost 0 bases, with 12 bases between them. The CDR3 length is 15 residues. The CDR3: CASREDRNSGNTIYF. The CDR3, as DNA: TGCGCCAGCAGGGAAGACAGAAACTCTGGAAACACCATATATTTT.

The chain carries TRBV27 and TRBJ2-2, with a possible D match to TRBD1 (5 bases). Trimming shortened V by 8 bases and J by 4 bases, and 23 bases separated the two germline ends. The CDR3 is made up of 17 amino acids. CDR1 is MNHEY, CDR2 SMNVEV, per germline (reference sequence). The CDR3 is CASPHRVAGYLTGELFF. The CDR3 region has the DNA TGTGCCAGCCCACATAGGGTGGCAGGGTACCTCACCGGGGAGCTGTTTTTT.

The rearrangement links TRBV4-1 to TRBJ2-4; 8 positions agree with TRBD1. In germline, CDR1 is MGHRA, CDR2 YSYEKL. Germline trimming cut 1 base from V and 0 bases from J; bases unmatched to any gene: 11. CDR3 length: 19 residues. CDR3 loop: CASSQGGQGGPLAKNIQYF. The CDR3 region has the DNA TGCGCCAGCAGCCAAGGCGGACAGGGCGGCCCTCTAGCCAAAAACATTCAGTACTTC.

The chain employs TRBV18 and TRBJ1-2, with TRBD1 as a possible D gene (6 bases). The CDR3 consists of 13 residues. Trimming cost V 3 bases and J 8 bases, with 13 bases left between them. The germline gives CDR1 KGHSH, CDR2 LQKENI. This chain's CDR3 is CASSPDRGRGYTF. CDR3 DNA: TGTGCCAGCTCACCGGACAGAGGCAGAGGCTACACCTTC. Based on the CDR3 plus reference TRBV18 and TRBJ1-2, the full variable domain is NAGVMQNPRHLVRRRGQEARLRCSPMKGHSHVYWYRQLPEEGLKFMVYLQKENIIDESGMPKERFSAEFPKEGPSILRIQQVVRGDSAAYFCASSPDRGRGYTFGSGTRLTVV.

The CDR3 bases are TGTGCCAGCAGCACACCGGGACAGCGCACCGGGGAGCTGTTTTTT. Translating gives CASSTPGQRTGELFF. The chain uses TRBV7-9 and TRBJ2-2; 7 bases are a match to TRBD1. The J segment lost 4 bases and the V segment lost 5 bases, leaving 7 bases of the junction unmatched. There are 15 residues in the CDR3. Germline V gene sequence: CDR1 SEHNR, CDR2 FQNEAQ (reference sequence).

This sequence joins TRBV30 and TRBJ1-3; unclear D gene. This CDR3 is 12 amino acids long. Germline V gene sequence: CDR1 GTSNPN, CDR2 SVGIG (reference sequence). V lost 8 bases and J 2 bases, leaving 10 bases between the germline ends. CDR3 sequence: CASPRTGNTIYF. The DNA of the CDR3 is TGTGCCAGTCCTAGGACTGGAAACACCATATATTTT.

In the case of this clone: A read error is likely, as this CDR3 ends without the conserved phenylalanine or tryptophan. The limits of the CDR3 on the DNA are not certain, so only TCRdb's listed CDR3 is given. The gene calls are TRBV2 and TRBJ2-7; TRBD1 was called by the table and not checked on the DNA. Germline V lookup: CDR1 SNHLY, CDR2 FYNNEI. The CDR3 comprises 14 residues, both ends counted. CDR3 amino acids: CASSDWGTIPSGGL.

As for this clone: This CDR3 is also generated by other DNA sequences in the sample. The chain links TRBV7-9 to TRBJ1-5, with D possibly being TRBD1 (6 bases). Germline V gives CDR1 SEHNR, CDR2 FQNEAQ (reference sequence). The ends were cut back, 3 bases at V and 2 bases at J, with 14 bases in the middle. The CDR3 is 16 residues long. CDR3 bases: TGTGCCAGCAGCTTGGGGGCCGGGTCCGGCAATCAGCCCCAGCATTTT. This sequence encodes CASSLGAGSGNQPQHF. The full variable domain, rest sourced from reference TRBV7-9 and TRBJ1-5, is DTGVSQNPRHKITKRGQNVTFRCDPISEHNRLYWYRQTLGQGPEFLTYFQNEAQLEKSRLLSDRFSAERPKGSFSTLEIQRTEQGDSAMYLCASSLGAGSGNQPQHFGDGTRLSIL.

The chain has TRBV28 and TRBJ1-1; D ambiguous. Germline assignment: CDR1 MDHEN and CDR2 SYDVKM. The V and J ends lost 10 bases and 0 bases respectively, with 12 bases between them. The CDR3 consists of 13 residues. CDR3 in amino acids: CATSPRMNTEAFF. CDR3 bases: TGTGCCACCTCCCCCAGGATGAACACTGAAGCTTTCTTT.

The rearrangement links TRBV7-9 to TRBJ2-1; perhaps TRBD2 as D (5 bases). Trimming removed 2 bases at V and 6 bases at J, with 14 bases between. This CDR3 spans 15 amino acids. The germline V gene encodes CDR1 SEHNR and CDR2 FQNEAQ (reference sequence). The CDR3, as DNA: TGTGCCAGCAGCTTACTCGAAGAGGGATCCAATGAGCAGTTCTTC. Translation: CASSLLEEGSNEQFF.

The rearrangement uses TRBV21-1 and TRBJ1-1. TRBV21-1 is annotated as a pseudogene. The CDR3 consists of 15 residues. CDR3 DNA: TGTGCCAGCAGCAAAGTCAACAGGAGGGCTCCTGAAGCTTTCTTT. Protein product: CASSKVNRRAPEAFF.

This CDR3 is CASIWLGLQPQHF. CDR3 in DNA: TGTGCCAGCATCTGGCTGGGACTTCAGCCCCAGCATTTT. J is TRBJ1-5 and V is TRBV5-4; TRBD1 is a possible D gene (5 bases). This CDR3 is built from 13 residues. Trimming shortened V by 6 bases and J by 6 bases, and 13 bases separated the two germline ends. Germline assignment: CDR1 SGHNT and CDR2 YYREEE (reference sequence).

This clone was counted only a few times. This CDR3 is CSVDPGLGQPQHF. In DNA, the CDR3 is TGCAGCGTTGACCCGGGACTAGGTCAGCCCCAGCATTTT. The genes are TRBV29-1 and TRBJ1-5; possible D gene TRBD1, 5 bases. The V and J ends lost 3 bases and 6 bases respectively, with 12 bases between them. The CDR3 consists of 13 residues. Germline CDR1 and CDR2: SQVTM and ANQGSEA.